Below, 30 T cell receptor beta chains from the same sample are listed, as sequenced in a study of T cells in Graves' hyperthyroidism and ophthalmopathy. Researchers took RNA transcripts and amplified the TCR beta CDR3 regions from them. First-round RT-PCR targeting the TCR CDR3 was performed with the HTBI primer set. TCRdb re-derived calls from the multiplex PCR reads in MiXCR, one entry per CDR3 protein. The sample contains approximately 530,000 distinct CDR3 sequences, nearly 20% of which appear only once. The sequencing input was blood. The receptor source for this set is a man in his forties with Graves' ophthalmopathy.

The chain joins TRBV6-1 to TRBJ2-2; 7 nucleotides line up with TRBD2. V shed 5 bases, J shed 0 bases, and the junction held 6 bases outside the gene matches. CDR1 is MNHNS, CDR2 SASEGT, per germline. The CDR3 consists of 16 residues. The CDR3 loop is CASSPWGGTNTGELFF. CDR3 sequence (DNA): TGTGCCAGCAGTCCCTGGGGGGGAACGAACACCGGGGAGCTGTTTTTT.

This clonotype was counted many times. This chain uses TRBV28 with TRBJ2-3; D gene uncertain. In germline, CDR1 is MDHEN, CDR2 SYDVKM. V was pared by 2 bases and J by 8 bases, with 8 bases between. CDR3 length: 12 residues. The CDR3 sequence: CASSLGDGTQYF. As DNA, the CDR3 is TGTGCCAGCAGTTTAGGAGATGGTACGCAGTATTTT.

The rearrangement links TRBV5-4 to TRBJ1-4; D is perhaps TRBD1 (5 bases). The CDR3 runs to 15 residues. Germline V gene lookup returns CDR1 SGHNT and CDR2 YYREEE (reference sequence). Trimming took 4 bases from V and 0 from J, leaving 10 bases between them. Here the CDR3 reads CASSPGETTNEKLFF. CDR3 DNA: TGTGCCAGCAGCCCGGGGGAAACAACTAATGAAAAACTGTTTTTT.

V and J are TRBV6-1 and TRBJ2-7; 8 bases line up with TRBD2. Trimming took 5 bases from V and 2 from J; bases not matched to a gene: 5. The CDR3 contains 14 residues. CDR1 is MNHNS, CDR2 SASEGT, per germline. Written as DNA, the CDR3 is TGTGCCAGCAGTCCCGGGAGGGTCACCTACGAGCAGTACTTC. As protein: CASSPGRVTYEQYF.

This clonotype occurred a few times. This CDR3 is CASRLDRGRRDTEAFF. As DNA, the CDR3 is TGTGCCAGCAGGCTGGACAGGGGGCGAAGGGACACTGAAGCTTTCTTT. V usage is TRBV4-2 and J usage is TRBJ1-1; TRBD1 aligns across 11 bases. The germline CDR1 and CDR2 sequences are LGHNA and YNFKEQ. The V gene end was trimmed by 6 bases and the J gene end by 3 bases; junction bases not matched to a gene: 9. This CDR3 comprises 16 residues.

The chain's CDR3 is CSAGSGGPGDTQYF. CDR3 coding DNA: TGCAGTGCTGGTAGCGGGGGGCCGGGAGATACGCAGTATTTT. The V call is TRBV20-1, the J call TRBJ2-3, with 10 bases fitting TRBD2. V dropped 5 bases and J dropped 5; count of bases not matched to a gene: 7. This CDR3 contains 14 residues. Germline CDR1 DFQATT, CDR2 SNEGSKA (reference sequence).

This clonotype was seen repeatedly, ten times or more. V and J are TRBV20-1 and TRBJ1-3; D uncertain. The V gene lost 0 bases and the J gene lost 6 bases, with 3 bases spanning the gap. Germline loops: CDR1 DFQATT, CDR2 SNEGSKA (reference sequence). The CDR3 length is 11 residues. CDR3 nucleotide sequence: TGCAGTGCTAGAGAAACAAACACCATATATTTT. It encodes CSARETNTIYF.

This clonotype came up a few times. The chain has TRBV7-8 and TRBJ2-5, with 7 positions matching TRBD2. CDR3 length: 12 residues. V gave up 3 bases and J gave up 14 bases; unmatched junction bases: 9. Germline CDR1 SGHVS, CDR2 FQNEAQ. The CDR3 DNA reads as TGTGCCAGCAGCTTTAGCGGGCGACCGGAATACTTC. Encoded protein: CASSFSGRPEYF.

This clonotype was seen just once. This may stem from a read error, because a much larger clone lies one nucleotide away. This rearrangement joins TRBV7-6 to TRBJ2-1; TRBD2 aligns across 12 bases. This CDR3 spans 17 amino acids. Germline V gene lookup returns CDR1 SGHVS and CDR2 FNYEAQ. The DNA for the CDR3 is TGTACCAGCAGCCGACGGACTAGCGGGAACTCCTACAATGAGCAGTTCTTC. Its translation is CTSSRRTSGNSYNEQFF.

This clonotype was seen repeatedly, ten times or more. This rearrangement joins TRBV5-1 to TRBJ1-1, with D uncertain. This CDR3 has 13 residues. Germline CDR1 SGHRS, CDR2 YFSETQ. V lost 5 bases and J 1 base, leaving 9 bases between the germline ends. Here the CDR3 reads CASRQTANTEAFF. CDR3 in DNA: TGCGCCAGCAGACAAACAGCGAACACTGAAGCTTTCTTT.

V gene TRBV20-1 combines with J gene TRBJ1-6, with a tentative D call TRBD1 (5 bases). Germline CDR1 DFQATT, CDR2 SNEGSKA (reference sequence). Trimming took off 1 base at V and 9 bases at J, with 13 bases between the two ends. CDR3 length equals 14 residues. The CDR3 DNA follows: TGCAGTGCTAGAGTTGGCAGGGCAGCTTCACCCCTCCACTTT. Its translation is CSARVGRAASPLHF.

This clonotype was counted between two and nine times. The chain couples TRBV9 to TRBJ1-5, with a possible D match to TRBD1 (5 bases). The V gene's germline CDR1 is SGDLS and CDR2 YYNGEE. Trimming removed 0 bases from V and 2 bases from J, with 9 bases in between. The CDR3 is 15 residues long. Here the CDR3 reads CASSVGAGRNQPQHF. The CDR3 DNA reads as TGTGCCAGCAGCGTAGGGGCAGGGCGCAATCAGCCCCAGCATTTT.

The chain employs TRBV5-5 and TRBJ1-4, with TRBD1 as a possible D gene (6 bases). CDR1 is SGHKS and CDR2 is YYEKEE in the germline V gene (reference sequence). The CDR3 runs 16 residues. Trimming removed 0 bases from V and 0 bases from J, with 9 bases in between. The CDR3 DNA reads TGTGCCAGCAGCTTGGGGACAGTCTCAACTAATGAAAAACTGTTTTTT. Amino acids: CASSLGTVSTNEKLFF.

This clonotype showed up just a few times. The J gene is TRBJ2-1, the V gene TRBV6-1; 8 nucleotides match TRBD2. Looked up from germline, CDR1 is MNHNS and CDR2 is SASEGT. V shed 5 bases, J shed 3 bases, and the junction held 6 bases outside the gene matches. The CDR3 sequence is 15 residues long. This CDR3 reads CASSPAGAHYNEQFF. The CDR3 nucleotides are TGTGCCAGCAGTCCAGCGGGGGCCCACTACAATGAGCAGTTCTTC.

The V gene is TRBV7-6, the J gene TRBJ1-4; no clear D gene. There are 14 residues in the CDR3. Trimming pared 1 base from V and 2 bases from J, leaving 5 bases between. Germline lookup yields CDR1 SGHVS and CDR2 FNYEAQ. The CDR3 DNA reads TGTGCCAGCAGCTTAGAGGTGACTAATGAAAAACTGTTTTTT. It specifies CASSLEVTNEKLFF.

This clonotype was counted ten times or more. V and J are TRBV7-3 and TRBJ2-7; a possible D gene is TRBD2 (7 bases). V lost 5 bases, J lost 5 bases, and 13 bases lay in between. In germline, CDR1 is SGHTA, CDR2 FQGTGA. The CDR3 covers 13 residues. CDR3 sequence reads: CASSPTGGHEQYF. CDR3 DNA: TGTGCCAGCAGCCCCACGGGGGGCCACGAGCAGTACTTC.

This clonotype has just a few counts. The J gene is TRBJ1-6, the V gene TRBV7-2; D call uncertain. Germline CDR1 reads SGHTA; CDR2 reads FQGNSA. Trimming removed 4 bases from V and 10 bases from J, with 17 bases in between. CDR3 length: 15 amino acids. The DNA for the CDR3 is TGTGCCAGCAGCTCCATAGTGCCGGGCGTGTCACCCCTCCACTTT. It translates to CASSSIVPGVSPLHF.

In its sample, this clonotype was seen many times. V gene TRBV18 combines with J gene TRBJ2-3, with D perhaps assigned TRBD1 or TRBD2 (7 bases each). V lost 4 bases to trimming and J lost 3 bases, with 11 bases between them. The CDR3 loop spans 14 amino acids. CDR1 is KGHSH and CDR2 is LQKENI in the germline V gene. The CDR3 is CASSRQGGTDTQYF. CDR3 in DNA: TGTGCCAGCTCACGCCAGGGGGGGACAGATACGCAGTATTTT.

The CDR3 reads CASKASGINEQFF. In DNA, the CDR3 is TGTGCCAGTAAAGCTAGCGGGATAAATGAGCAGTTCTTC. This rearrangement joins TRBV19 to TRBJ2-1; TRBD2 matches at 9 bases. CDR3 length equals 13 residues. Germline lookup yields CDR1 LNHDA and CDR2 SQIVND (reference sequence). The junction had 5 bases not matched to a gene; V was cut back by 7 bases and J by 7 bases. Looking up the rest from reference TRBV19 and TRBJ2-1 gives the full variable domain: DGGITQSPKYLFRKEGQNVTLSCEQNLNHDAMYWYRQDPGQGLRLIYYSQIVNDFQKGDIAEGYSVSREKKESFPLTVTSAQKNPTAFYLCASKASGINEQFFGPGTRLTVL.

The CDR3 reads CSVAAGPYEQYF. The CDR3 DNA reads TGCAGCGTTGCCGCAGGGCCCTACGAGCAGTACTTC. V and J are TRBV29-1 and TRBJ2-7; perhaps TRBD1 as D (5 bases). The CDR3 sequence is 12 residues long. The V gene lost 4 bases and the J gene lost 2 bases, with 9 bases spanning the gap. Germline CDR1 reads SQVTM; CDR2 reads ANQGSEA.

This clonotype was seen many times. This sequence joins TRBV12-3 or TRBV12-4 and TRBJ1-1; no clear D. This CDR3 has 15 residues. The germline V and J ends were trimmed by 4 bases and 5 bases, with 17 bases remaining between them. CDR3 sequence: CASSSHTKGRTEAFF. CDR3 nucleotide sequence: TGTGCCAGCAGTTCCCACACAAAGGGCCGGACTGAAGCTTTCTTT.

Regarding this clonotype: One base away lies a much larger clone, so this may be a sequencing read error. This sequence joins TRBV18 and TRBJ1-4, with 7 bases matching TRBD1. In germline, CDR1 is KGHSH, CDR2 LQKENI. This CDR3 contains 13 residues. Written as DNA, the CDR3 is TGTGCCGGCTCAGCAGGGGGTAATGAAAAACTGTTTTTT. Protein: CAGSAGGNEKLFF.

The chain employs TRBV6-6 and TRBJ1-1; the D gene is possibly TRBD1 (5 bases). From germline, CDR1 is MNHNY and CDR2 SVGAGI (reference sequence). V was pared by 0 bases and J by 6 bases, with 11 bases between. This CDR3 region has 14 residues. The CDR3 nucleotides are TGTGCCAGCAGTTACTCGGGGGAAGGAGCTGAAGCTTTCTTT. Translation gives CASSYSGEGAEAFF.

This clonotype was picked up many times. The chain links TRBV10-3 to TRBJ2-1, with 8 bases aligning to TRBD2. Germline CDR1 is ENHRY and CDR2 is SYGVKD. V was clipped by 7 bases and J by 4 bases; unmatched bases: 6. The CDR3 contains 14 residues. The CDR3 is CAITEAGVYNEQFF. For the CDR3, the DNA is TGTGCCATCACGGAAGCGGGGGTGTACAATGAGCAGTTCTTC.

The chain uses TRBV2 and TRBJ1-4, with D hard to call. This CDR3 has 14 residues. The V end was cut by 7 bases, the J end by 0 bases, with 9 bases between. Germline assignment: CDR1 SNHLY and CDR2 FYNNEI. The chain's CDR3 is CASIPDATNEKLFF. CDR3 coding DNA: TGTGCCAGCATCCCAGACGCAACTAATGAAAAACTGTTTTTT.

The sample holds a few counts of this clonotype. The V gene is TRBV20-1, the J gene TRBJ2-7; 7 bases are a match to TRBD1. The CDR3 totals 16 residues. V lost 3 bases to trimming and J lost 9 bases; unmatched junction nucleotides: 20. Germline loops: CDR1 DFQATT, CDR2 SNEGSKA (reference sequence). CDR3 DNA: TGCAGTGCTAGCCCACAGGGGCTCTCCTTTTGGGGTGGGCAGTACTTC. This codes for CSASPQGLSFWGGQYF.

The chain is built from TRBV18 and TRBJ2-7, with D unresolved. This CDR3 has 14 amino acids. V dropped 2 bases and J dropped 0 bases, with 8 bases sitting between them. CDR1 and CDR2 (germline): KGHSH, LQKENI. The CDR3 DNA sequence: TGTGCCAGCTCACCATGGGGAAGCTCCTACGAGCAGTACTTC. This sequence encodes CASSPWGSSYEQYF.

This clonotype was observed a single time. A read error may account for a junction end that differs from germline. The chain joins TRBV12-3 or TRBV12-4 to TRBJ2-5, with D maybe TRBD2 (5 bases). The CDR3 extends over 12 amino acids. CDR3 region: CAGSLAPPTQYF. CDR3 nucleotide sequence: TGTGCCGGCAGTTTAGCGCCCCCGACCCAGTACTTC.

The CDR3 here is CATSREAGSYEQYF. The CDR3 bases are TGTGCCACCAGCAGAGAGGCAGGGTCCTACGAGCAGTACTTC. The chain is built from TRBV15 and TRBJ2-7; D possibly corresponds to TRBD1 (5 bases). Germline CDR1 is LNHNV and CDR2 is YYDKDF (reference sequence). Trimming shortened V by 0 bases and J by 1 base, and 7 bases separated the two germline ends. The length of the CDR3 is 14 residues.

V gene TRBV2 combines with J gene TRBJ2-5; D is possibly TRBD1 or TRBD2 (5 bases each). V lost 5 bases and J 13 bases, leaving 23 bases between the germline ends. Germline loops: CDR1 SNHLY, CDR2 FYNNEI. The CDR3 loop spans 14 amino acids. DNA of the CDR3: TGTGCCAGCAGTCCCATCAAGGGACGGCCGCTACCGTACTTC. This gives the protein CASSPIKGRPLPYF. Complete variable domain (other parts from reference TRBV2 and TRBJ2-5): EPEVTQTPSHQVTQMGQEVILRCVPISNHLYFYWYRQILGQKVEFLVSFYNNEISEKSEIFDDQFSVERPDGSNFTLKIRSTKLEDSAMYFCASSPIKGRPLPYFGPGTRLLVL.